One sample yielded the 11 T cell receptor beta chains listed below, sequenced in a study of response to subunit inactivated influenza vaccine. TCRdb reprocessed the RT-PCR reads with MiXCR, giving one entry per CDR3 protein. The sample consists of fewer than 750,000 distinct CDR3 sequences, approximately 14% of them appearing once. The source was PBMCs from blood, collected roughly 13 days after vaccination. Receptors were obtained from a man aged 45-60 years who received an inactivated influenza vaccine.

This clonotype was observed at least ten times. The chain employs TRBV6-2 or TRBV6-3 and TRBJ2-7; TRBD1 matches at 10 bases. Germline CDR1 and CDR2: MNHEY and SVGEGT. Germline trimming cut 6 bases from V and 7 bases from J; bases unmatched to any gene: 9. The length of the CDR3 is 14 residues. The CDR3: CASRTGTGVREQYF. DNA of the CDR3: TGTGCCAGCAGAACCGGGACAGGGGTTCGGGAGCAGTACTTC.

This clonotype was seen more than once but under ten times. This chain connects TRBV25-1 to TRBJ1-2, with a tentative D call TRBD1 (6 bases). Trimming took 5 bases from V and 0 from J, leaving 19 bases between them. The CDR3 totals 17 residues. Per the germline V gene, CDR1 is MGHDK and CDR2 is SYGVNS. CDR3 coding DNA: TGTGCCAGCAGTCCCCCCAGGGGCCTCGGACCTAACTATGGCTACACCTTC. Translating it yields CASSPPRGLGPNYGYTF.

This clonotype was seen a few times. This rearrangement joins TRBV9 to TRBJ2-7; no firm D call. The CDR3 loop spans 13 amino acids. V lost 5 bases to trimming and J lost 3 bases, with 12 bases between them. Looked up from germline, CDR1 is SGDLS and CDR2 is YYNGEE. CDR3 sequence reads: CASSLVPNYEQYF. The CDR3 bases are TGTGCCAGCAGTTTGGTGCCAAACTACGAGCAGTACTTC.

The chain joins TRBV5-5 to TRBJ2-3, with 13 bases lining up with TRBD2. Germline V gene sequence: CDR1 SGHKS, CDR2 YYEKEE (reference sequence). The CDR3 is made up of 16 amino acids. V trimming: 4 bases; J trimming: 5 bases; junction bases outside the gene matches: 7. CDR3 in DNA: TGTGCCAGCAGCACGGGACTAGCGGGAAGGATAGATACGCAGTATTTT. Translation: CASSTGLAGRIDTQYF.

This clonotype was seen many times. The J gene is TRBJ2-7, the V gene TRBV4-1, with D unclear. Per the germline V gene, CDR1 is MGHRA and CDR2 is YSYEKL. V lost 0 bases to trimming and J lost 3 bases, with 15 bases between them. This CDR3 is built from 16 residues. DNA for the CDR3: TGCGCCAGCAGCCAAGATTTTCCAGCCTACAACTACGAGCAGTACTTC. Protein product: CASSQDFPAYNYEQYF.

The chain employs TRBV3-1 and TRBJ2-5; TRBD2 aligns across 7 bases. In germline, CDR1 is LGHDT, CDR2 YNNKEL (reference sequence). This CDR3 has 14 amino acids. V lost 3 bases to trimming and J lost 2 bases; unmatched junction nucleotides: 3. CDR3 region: CASSHRRGQETQYF. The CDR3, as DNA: TGTGCCAGCAGCCATCGGCGGGGGCAAGAGACCCAGTACTTC.

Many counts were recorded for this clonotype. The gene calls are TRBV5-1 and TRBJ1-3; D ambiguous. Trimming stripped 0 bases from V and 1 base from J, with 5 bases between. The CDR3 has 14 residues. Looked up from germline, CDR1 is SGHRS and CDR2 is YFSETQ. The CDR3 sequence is CASSLGDSGNTIYF. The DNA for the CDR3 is TGCGCCAGCAGCTTGGGGGATTCTGGAAACACCATATATTTT.

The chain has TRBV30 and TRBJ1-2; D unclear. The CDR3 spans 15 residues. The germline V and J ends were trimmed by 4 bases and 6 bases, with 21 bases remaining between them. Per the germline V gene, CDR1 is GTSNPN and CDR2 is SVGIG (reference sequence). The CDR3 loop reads CAWTLMTFRNDGYTF. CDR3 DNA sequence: TGTGCCTGGACCCTCATGACATTCCGGAATGATGGCTACACCTTC.

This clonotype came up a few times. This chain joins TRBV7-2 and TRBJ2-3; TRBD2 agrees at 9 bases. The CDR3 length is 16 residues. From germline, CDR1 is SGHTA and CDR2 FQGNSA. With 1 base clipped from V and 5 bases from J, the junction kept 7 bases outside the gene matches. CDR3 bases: TGTGCCAGCAGCTTAGTTATGGCGGGGGGGCGAGATACGCAGTATTTT. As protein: CASSLVMAGGRDTQYF.

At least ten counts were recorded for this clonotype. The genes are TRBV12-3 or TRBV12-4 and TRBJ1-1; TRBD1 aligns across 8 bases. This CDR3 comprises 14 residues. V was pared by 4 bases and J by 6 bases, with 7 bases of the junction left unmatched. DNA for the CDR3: TGTGCCAGCAGTTACCAGGGGGCGCAATCTGAAGCTTTCTTT. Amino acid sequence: CASSYQGAQSEAFF.

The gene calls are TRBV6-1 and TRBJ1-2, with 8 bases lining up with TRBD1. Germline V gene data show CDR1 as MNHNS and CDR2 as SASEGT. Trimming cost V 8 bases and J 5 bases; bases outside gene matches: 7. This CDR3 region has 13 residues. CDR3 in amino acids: CASQKDRGYGYTF. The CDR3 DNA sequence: TGTGCCAGCCAGAAAGACAGGGGATATGGCTACACCTTC.